Described below is a single T cell receptor (beta chain) sequence and its context. The method was immunoSEQ multiplex PCR; TCRdb's version includes in-frame clones alone and lacks a portion of them. The table has about 11,000 clones, around 76% seen once. Each patient's relapse followed autologous stem cell transplantation, and brentuximab vedotin exposure varied. This CDR3 is 11 amino acids long. The V end was cut by 3 bases, the J end by 2 bases, with 2 bases between. Germline CDR1 is ENHRY and CDR2 is SYGVKD. The data were taken from a study of PD-1 blockade in classical Hodgkin lymphoma. The receptor was isolated from a human donor with classical Hodgkin lymphoma. The chain joins TRBV10-3 to TRBJ2-7; D gene unclear. The specimen comprised peripheral blood mononuclear cells (PBMCs), sampled at baseline. CDR3 region: CAISETYEQYF. CDR3 nucleotide sequence: TGTGCCATCAGTGAAACCTACGAGCAGTACTTC.